This T cell receptor (beta chain) was sequenced for a study of T-cell memory formation after mild COVID-19. After removal of 3 bases from V and 4 bases from J, the junction contained 8 bases not matched to a gene. This CDR3 is built from 15 residues. Germline-derived CDR1 and CDR2 are SQVTM and ANQGSEA. Each CDR3 protein is one row after TCRdb ran MiXCR on the 5' RACE reads. The table includes about 100,000 distinct CDR3 sequences, around 10% detected once. Study observations and caveats: Confirmation of SARS-CoV-2 specificity was lacking for second-wave clones peaking day 37.

As concerns this clonotype: The antigen is unknown.

The rearrangement links TRBV29-1 to TRBJ2-5; 10 nucleotides match TRBD1. The receptor's source is a man younger than 30 who had mild COVID-19 (a few samples of this study predate the infection). Cell type and time point are not known. The sequenced sample was PBMCs or a T cell subset sorted from them (not recorded which). The CDR3 spells CSVDPGQGRGETQYF. DNA for the CDR3: TGCAGCGTTGACCCGGGACAGGGGAGGGGAGAGACCCAGTACTTC.